The 27 T cell receptor beta chains below were found in one sample sequenced in a study of tumor and adjacent non-tumor tissue in lung cancer (dated by TCRdb to 2016 to 2019). Library preparation used multiplex PCR. Sequenced using an Illumina HiSeq 2500. TCRbeta libraries were constructed through three rounds of nested PCR with primers (Table S4) according to protocols modified from ARM-PCR. TCRdb trimmed public reads at Q25 via fastp, called clones via MiXCR and kept in-frame beta chains. Under each unique CDR3 protein, matching rows form one entry showing the most common genes and DNA. Present in this sample are some 80,000 distinct CDR3 sequences, approximately 82% of which were seen just once. The ten largest clones capture under 50% of the sample. RNA was extracted from bulk unsorted tissue and checked for quality with a NanoDrop ND-1000 and an Agilent 2100. Distant non-tumor tissue taken more than 3 cm from the tumor edge was used as the normal lung sample.

Source material: distant non-tumor lung tissue. Source of these receptors: a man between 65 and 85 years old with non-small cell lung cancer.

The chain couples TRBV12-3 or TRBV12-4 to TRBJ1-3; D is unresolved. There are 11 residues in the CDR3. V was clipped by 6 bases and J by 14 bases, with 14 bases between them. CDR3 residues: CASRWRNTVYF. The CDR3 nucleotides are TGTGCCAGCAGATGGCGGAACACAGTATATTTT.

This clonotype was recorded once. Here the CDR3 omits its conserved ending phenylalanine or tryptophan, so a read error is the likely source. CDR3 residues: CASNPGQMYYEQYL. The DNA of the CDR3 is TGTGCCAGCAATCCCGGACAGATGTACTACGAGCAGTACTTA. V usage is TRBV6-6 and J usage is TRBJ2-7, with a weak D call TRBD1 (6 bases). This CDR3 region has 14 residues. With 7 bases removed from V and 3 bases from J, the gap between germline ends came to 16 bases. The V gene's germline CDR1 is MNHNY and CDR2 SVGAGI (reference sequence).

As to this clonotype: One end of the junction does not line up with germline, which may come from a read error. The rearrangement uses TRBV10-2 and TRBJ1-1; tentatively, D is TRBD1 (6 bases). The CDR3 runs 13 residues. Germline loops: CDR1 WSHSY, CDR2 SAAADI. CDR3 bases: TGCGCCAACAGTTACAGGGCGGGCACTGAAGCTTTCTTT. Translated: CANSYRAGTEAFF.

Worth noting for this clonotype: Sequence at one end of the junction differs from germline and may be a read error. V usage is TRBV4-3 and J usage is TRBJ2-3, with 10 bases matching TRBD2. The CDR3 spans 17 residues. Looked up from germline, CDR1 is LGHNA and CDR2 is YSLEER. The CDR3 DNA reads TGCGCCTGCAGCCAAGATGGGCCTAGCGGGAGAGCATATACGCAGTATTTT. This translates into CACSQDGPSGRAYTQYF.

The rearrangement links TRBV12-3 or TRBV12-4 to TRBJ1-2; D remains ambiguous. V was shortened by 5 bases and J by 6 bases, with 16 bases between the two germline ends. This CDR3 has 14 residues. CDR3 sequence (DNA): TGTGCCAGCAGTATTGCAGAGGAAGGCCATGGCTACACCTTC. Amino acid sequence: CASSIAEEGHGYTF.

As concerns this clonotype: A read error may explain this, as a much larger clone is one base away. The CDR3 is CASSSGLEGEELYNEQFF. The CDR3 DNA reads as TGTGCCAGCAGTTCGGGACTAGAGGGGGAAGAGCTGTACAATGAGCAGTTCTTC. The rearrangement joins TRBV28 to TRBJ2-1; 8 bases are a match to TRBD2. Per the germline V gene, CDR1 is MDHEN and CDR2 is SYDVKM. The CDR3 consists of 18 residues. J gave up 4 bases and V 4 bases, and 15 bases lay outside the gene matches.

About this clonotype: This could be a read error, since a much larger clone is one nucleotide away. The chain carries TRBV12-3 or TRBV12-4 and TRBJ1-1; no clear D gene. The CDR3 contains 13 residues. The ends were cut back, 7 bases at V and 1 base at J, with 10 bases in the middle. The CDR3 here is CASMYGRNTEAFF. The CDR3 bases are TGTGCCAGCATGTATGGACGGAACACTGAAGCTTTCTTT.

To note about this clonotype: Since a much larger clone is just one base distant, this may be a read error. CDR3 amino acids: CSVGGPPLGGDTGELLF. CDR3 nucleotide sequence: TGCAGCGTGGGGGGACCCCCCCTGGGAGGAGACACCGGGGAGCTGCTTTTT. The chain recombines TRBV29-1 with TRBJ2-2, with D possibly TRBD2 on 6 matching bases. The length of the CDR3 is 17 residues. The germline CDR1 and CDR2 sequences are SQVTM and ANQGSEA.

This sequence joins TRBV12-3 or TRBV12-4 and TRBJ2-3; TRBD2 agrees at 11 bases. This CDR3 has 17 amino acids. The CDR3 reads CTSSARLAGIRTDTQYF. CDR3 sequence (DNA): TGTACTAGCAGTGCAAGACTAGCGGGGATCCGAACAGATACGCAGTATTTT.

For this clonotype: At one end, the junction sequence differs from germline, possibly due to a read error. This chain connects TRBV5-4 to TRBJ2-7; D may be TRBD1 (5 bases). Germline values: CDR1 SGHNT, CDR2 YYREEE (reference sequence). CDR3 length equals 14 residues. CDR3 sequence (DNA): TGTGCCAGCATCTCAAACAGGAACTCCTACGAGCGGTACTTC. This sequence encodes CASISNRNSYERYF.

Only a few counts were recorded for this clonotype. This chain uses TRBV11-1 with TRBJ2-5, with a tentative D call TRBD1 (6 bases). CDR1 and CDR2 (germline): SGHAT, FQDESV (reference sequence). Trimming took 9 bases from V and 7 from J, leaving 18 bases between them. The CDR3 has 13 residues. CDR3 residues: CASASGVSVTQYF. The CDR3 region has the DNA TGTGCCAGTGCGTCAGGGGTTTCAGTGACCCAGTACTTC.

For this clonotype: No conserved phenylalanine or tryptophan is present at the end of the CDR3, so a read error is the likely explanation. No DNA is shown, since the ends of the CDR3 on it are uncertain; the CDR3 is the one TCRdb lists. The rearrangement links TRBV11-2 to TRBJ2-2; the table gives TRBD1 as D, unverified against the DNA. Termini included, the CDR3 measures 16 amino acids. Germline lookup yields CDR1 SGHAT and CDR2 FQNNGV. The CDR3 region is CTSSLVSTGVAGELSI.

The chain uses TRBV4-3 and TRBJ2-1, with D perhaps TRBD2 (6 bases). V was pared by 11 bases and J by 15 bases, with 26 bases between. The CDR3 contains 13 residues. Germline CDR1 LGHNA, CDR2 YSLEER. The CDR3 is CAYSQVLRLGLFF. CDR3 bases: TGCGCCTACAGCCAAGTCCTACGACTAGGGTTGTTCTTC.

This clonotype has only a few counts. A read error is possible here, since a much larger clone lies one base away. The CDR3 reads CVSSYSRRETAEQYF. The CDR3 DNA sequence: TGTGTCAGCAGTTACTCGAGGCGGGAGACGGCCGAGCAGTACTTC. The gene calls are TRBV6-5 and TRBJ2-7; 7 bases fit TRBD2. The CDR3 is 15 residues long. CDR1 MNHEY and CDR2 SVGAGI come from the germline V gene.

Concerning this clonotype itself: The conserved phenylalanine or tryptophan normally closing the CDR3 is absent here, so this likely arose from a read error. The V and J genes are TRBV20-1 and TRBJ2-7; a weak D match, TRBD1 (6 bases). The CDR3 consists of 14 residues. The germline gives CDR1 DFQATT, CDR2 SNEGSKA (reference sequence). CDR3 region: CSADAPTGSYKQYY. The DNA of the CDR3 is TGCAGTGCAGACGCCCCAACAGGGTCCTACAAGCAGTACTAC.

The V gene is TRBV6-6, the J gene TRBJ2-7, with D tentatively TRBD2 (6 bases). The germline V gene has CDR1 MNHNY and CDR2 SVGAGI (reference sequence). CDR3 size: 14 residues. V lost 7 bases and J lost 3, with 16 bases in between. In DNA, the CDR3 is TGTGCCAGCAATCTCCCGGGACTCAACTACGAGCAGTACTTC. It translates to CASNLPGLNYEQYF.

As regards this clonotype: This may stem from a read error, because a much larger clone lies one nucleotide away. The genes are TRBV4-2 and TRBJ1-1; a weak D match, TRBD1 (6 bases). The V gene's germline CDR1 is LGHNA and CDR2 YNFKEQ. There are 14 residues in the CDR3. The CDR3 reads CASSLGQTNTEVFF. CDR3 nucleotides: TGTGCCAGCAGCTTGGGACAAACGAACACTGAAGTTTTCTTT.

Comments on this clonotype: Since a much larger clone is just one base distant, this may be a read error. The chain couples TRBV28 to TRBJ1-6; TRBD1 agrees at 7 bases. CDR3 length equals 17 residues. The germline CDR1 and CDR2 sequences are MDHEN and SYDVKM. V shed 2 bases and J 10 bases; nucleotides not matched to a gene: 14. The chain's CDR3 is CASSLTQGVNLGSPLHF. The CDR3 DNA reads TGTGCCAGCAGTTTAACCCAGGGGGTTAATTTAGGATCACCCCTCCACTTT.

With regard to this clonotype: This CDR3 fails to terminate in the conserved phenylalanine or tryptophan, so it likely reflects a read error. This sequence joins TRBV29-1 and TRBJ2-3, with a weak D call TRBD1 (5 bases). The length of the CDR3 is 13 residues. Per the germline V gene, CDR1 is SQVTM and CDR2 is ANQGSEA. The CDR3 sequence: CSVTGQGTYTQYL. Here the CDR3 DNA reads TGCAGCGTTACTGGGCAGGGCACATATACGCAGTATTTA.

As concerns this clonotype: At one boundary the junction diverges from the germline segment, which might be a read error. The rearrangement links TRBV28 to TRBJ2-2; TRBD2 is a possible D gene (6 bases). Germline CDR1 MDHEN, CDR2 SYDVKM. The CDR3 length is 17 residues. CDR3 amino acids: CASRRFAGTRYTWELFF. As DNA, the CDR3 is TGTGCCAGCAGACGCTTTGCGGGAACTCGATACACCTGGGAGCTGTTTTTT.

This clonotype was detected a few times. This may be a read error: a much more frequent sequence differs by one nucleotide. V gene TRBV12-3 or TRBV12-4 combines with J gene TRBJ1-1; no firm D call. The CDR3 contains 12 residues. The CDR3 loop reads CDSGRRTAEAFF. The CDR3 DNA reads as TGTGACAGCGGGCGGCGGACCGCGGAAGCTTTCTTT.

To note about this clonotype: A much larger clone lies a single base off, so this may be a read error. The chain links TRBV7-9 to TRBJ2-5; D is perhaps TRBD1 (6 bases). Trimming shortened V by 0 bases and J by 9 bases, and 17 bases separated the two germline ends. Looked up from germline, CDR1 is SEHNR and CDR2 is FQNEAQ (reference sequence). The CDR3 loop spans 15 amino acids. In DNA form, the CDR3 reads TGTGCCAGCAGCTTAGCATGGGTACAGGGCGAGGCCCAGTACTTC. Encoded protein: CASSLAWVQGEAQYF.

As to this clonotype: One end of the junction fails to match germline, which may point to a read error. V usage is TRBV11-2 and J usage is TRBJ1-1; D is undetermined. Germline V gene data show CDR1 as SGHAT and CDR2 as FQNNGV. This CDR3 is built from 15 residues. The DNA of the CDR3 is TGTGCCAGCAGCTTCGCCAGTTCAAGGAACACTGATGCTCTCTTT. Amino acids: CASSFASSRNTDALF.

About this clonotype: A read error is likely, as this CDR3 ends without the conserved phenylalanine or tryptophan. No DNA is shown, since the ends of the CDR3 on it are uncertain; the CDR3 is the one TCRdb lists. The V and J genes are TRBV29-1 and TRBJ2-5; TRBD1 is the table's D call and was not checked against the DNA. Germline V CDR1 and CDR2: SQVTM, ANQGSEA. The CDR3 length equals 16 residues, ends included. The CDR3 reads CSTKPYLQTGQDTQNV.

The J gene is TRBJ2-7, the V gene TRBV5-1; TRBD1 is a possible D gene (6 bases). The CDR3 runs to 13 residues. The V and J ends lost 3 bases and 10 bases respectively, with 17 bases between them. Germline loops: CDR1 SGHRS, CDR2 YFSETQ. The CDR3 here is CASSWDKTYNQYF. The DNA of the CDR3 is TGCGCCAGCAGCTGGGACAAAACCTACAACCAGTACTTC. The variable domain in full, completed from reference TRBV5-1 and TRBJ2-7, reads KAGVTQTPRYLIKTRGQQVTLSCSPISGHRSVSWYQQTPGQGLQFLFEYFSETQRNKGNFPGRFSGRQFSNSRSEMNVSTLELGDSALYLCASSWDKTYNQYFGPGTRLTVT.

This chain connects TRBV10-2 to TRBJ1-1, with D possibly being TRBD1 (6 bases). Deletions cut 7 bases from V and 5 bases from J, with 14 bases between. This CDR3 is built from 13 residues. The germline V gene has CDR1 WSHSY and CDR2 SAAADI. DNA of the CDR3: TGCGCCAGCACGACTAGGGGGGATACTGAAGCTTTCTTT. The encoded protein is CASTTRGDTEAFF.

A word on this clonotype: The conserved phenylalanine or tryptophan is not found at the CDR3 terminus, so this likely reflects a read error. The chain is built from TRBV5-4 and TRBJ2-3; D may correspond to TRBD1 or TRBD2 (5 bases each). The CDR3 length is 14 residues. Germline assignment: CDR1 SGHNT and CDR2 YYREEE (reference sequence). The CDR3 spells CASSYAGAQDTQYL. The CDR3 nucleotides read TGTGCTAGCAGCTATGCCGGGGCCCAAGATACGCAGTATTTA.